The source of this TCR beta chain is a study of T cells after somatic rescue of genetic block. Trimming pared 4 bases from V and 10 bases from J, leaving 11 bases between. Germline CDR1 is MGHRA and CDR2 is YSYEKL. The CDR3 sequence is 12 residues long. The data were produced by immunoSEQ multiplex PCR, yet TCRdb's version contains in-frame clones alone and is incomplete. The sample shows roughly 71,000 clones, roughly 93% of them seen only once. The sequence was obtained from a man aged 25 to 45. The sample comprised peripheral blood mononuclear cells (PBMCs). This chain links TRBV4-1 with TRBJ1-3; D may be TRBD1 (5 bases). The CDR3 DNA follows: TGCGCCAGCAGCCGGCCCTGGGGGACCATATATTTT. Protein sequence: CASSRPWGTIYF.